The rows below give T cell receptor beta chains drawn from one sample of a study of OX40 agonist ivuxolimab in advanced cancers. Assay: immunoSEQ multiplex PCR; the TCRdb copy retains only in-frame clones and omits some. The sample has 35,000 to 45,000 clones; around 87% are singletons. The material sequenced was CD4+ or CD8+ T cells sorted from blood, taken in a trial of the OX40 agonist ivuxolimab. The receptors here all came from an adult with an advanced solid tumor such as melanoma, head and neck, liver or kidney cancer. The CDR3 runs from the conserved cysteine through the conserved F or W. Fields, in order: J gene, clone size, D gene, V gene, CDR3 DNA, CDR3 protein. The D gene is left open where the match is weak. For some rows the clone size is stated as once, few or many, or as a class when expanded; others skip it.

TRBJ2-5 . . TRBV6-6 TGTGCCAGCAGTTCTACAGGACCCCAAGAGACCCAGTACTTC CASSSTGPQETQYF
TRBJ2-5 once . TRBV11-3 TGTGCCAGCAGTTCTACCCGGGACTCAGCAACCCAGTACTTC CASSSTRDSATQYF
TRBJ2-7 once TRBD1 TRBV7-2 TGTGCCAGCAGCCCGTCGACAGGGGTCCACGAGCAGTACTTC CASSPSTGVHEQYF
TRBJ2-7 . . TRBV7-8 TGTGCCAGCACAGGGGAGCTAAGCTCCTACGAGCAGTACTTC CASTGELSSYEQYF
TRBJ2-2 . . TRBV2 TGTGCCAGCGTCCGGGGGAACACCGGGGAGCTGTTTTTT CASVRGNTGELFF
TRBJ2-4 . . TRBV11-2 TGTGCCAGCAGCTTTGGGTCCGGGGCCAAAAACATTCAGTACTTC CASSFGSGAKNIQYF
TRBJ1-5 . . TRBV10-2 TGCGCCACCCGTGGGAACTTCCGGGAAAATCAGCCCCAGCATTTT CATRGNFRENQPQHF
TRBJ1-4 . . TRBV28 TGTGCCAGCTCCCTCCAGGGAATTACTGAAAAACTGTTTTTT CASSLQGITEKLFF
TRBJ2-7 . . TRBV28 TGTGCCAGCAGTTTATCTAGACAAGGGGCCTACGAGCAGTACTTC CASSLSRQGAYEQYF
TRBJ1-4 . . TRBV10-2 TGCGCCAGTCTTAACGTCGGAAAACTGTTTTTT CASLNVGKLFF
TRBJ2-7 once TRBD2 TRBV7-2 TGTGCCAGCAGCCGCTCAATAGGAGCGGGAGTAAGGTACGAGCAGTACTTC CASSRSIGAGVRYEQYF
TRBJ2-1 . . TRBV28 TGTGCCAGCATCGGCCGGAACTACAATGAGCAGTTCTTC CASIGRNYNEQFF
TRBJ2-3 . . TRBV5-4 TGTGCCAGCAGCTTGGTAGGGCCCACAGATACGCAGTATTTT CASSLVGPTDTQYF
TRBJ1-2 . . TRBV18 TGTGCCAGCTCCGGGGGGATCCCTAACTATGGCTACACCTTC CASSGGIPNYGYTF
TRBJ2-1 once . TRBV30 TGTGCCTGGAGAGGCGCCTTTGCGGCGCTTAAAAATGAGCAGTTCTTC CAWRGAFAALKNEQFF
TRBJ2-1 . . TRBV30 TGTGCCTGGAGCAAGTCAGACAATGAGCAGTTCTTC CAWSKSDNEQFF
TRBJ2-3 . . TRBV6-5 TGTGCCAGCATCGGCAGGGGGGTAGATACGCAGTATTTT CASIGRGVDTQYF
TRBJ1-2 . . TRBV2 TGTGCCAGCACGCGGGCTAGCTATGGCTACACCTTC CASTRASYGYTF
TRBJ1-5 . . TRBV2 TGTGCCAGCAGTGTAGGGCGGAATAGCAATCAGCCCCAGCATTTT CASSVGRNSNQPQHF
TRBJ1-4 . TRBD1 TRBV28 TGTGCCAGCAGTTCTTCCGGGACAGGGGATGAAAAACTGTTTTTT CASSSSGTGDEKLFF
TRBJ1-5 . . TRBV11-2 TGTGCCAGCAGCTTAGAACAGGGTAGCAATCAGCCCCAGCATTTT CASSLEQGSNQPQHF
TRBJ2-3 . . TRBV6-6 TGTGCCAGCAGTTACTGGCAGGGCACAGATACGCAGTATTTT CASSYWQGTDTQYF
TRBJ1-1 . . TRBV15 TGTGCCACCAGCAGAAGTGGGCCACTGATGAACACTGAAGCTTTCTTT CATSRSGPLMNTEAFF
TRBJ2-1 . . TRBV30 TGTGCCTGGAGTAACCCCAATGAGCAGTTCTTC CAWSNPNEQFF
TRBJ2-7 once . TRBV7-9 TGTGCCAGCAGCTCCCTAGGGGGGCTCAGAGAGCAGTACTTC CASSSLGGLREQYF
TRBJ1-1 . . TRBV18 TGTGCCAGCTCCCCGCGGAACACTGAAGCTTTCTTT CASSPRNTEAFF
TRBJ1-1 . . TRBV6-6 TGTGCCAGCAGCTCGCGGTCCCCTGAAGCTTTCTTT CASSSRSPEAFF
TRBJ1-1 . . TRBV28 TGTGCCAGCAGTTTAAAGTACACTGAAGCTTTCTTT CASSLKYTEAFF
TRBJ1-2 . . TRBV30 TGTGCCTGGAGTGTGCCCAGACCCTATGGCTACACCTTC CAWSVPRPYGYTF
TRBJ2-7 . . TRBV27 TGTGCCAGCAGTTTATCCATGAGGGGAGTTTACGAGCAGTACTTC CASSLSMRGVYEQYF
TRBJ2-3 . . TRBV9 TGTGCCAGCAGCTTCCGGCTAGCAGCTAGCACAGATACGCAGTATTTT CASSFRLAASTDTQYF
TRBJ1-6 . TRBD1 TRBV4-1 TGCGCCAGCAGCCAATATCACGGCAGGGGGGATTCACCCCTCCACTTT CASSQYHGRGDSPLHF
TRBJ2-7 once . TRBV5-4 TGTGCCAGCAGCTTGCTAGGGACGTCCTACGAGCAGTACTTC CASSLLGTSYEQYF
TRBJ2-3 . . TRBV11-3 TGTGCCAGCAGAACAGAAGTCACAGATACGCAGTATTTT CASRTEVTDTQYF
TRBJ2-7 . TRBD2 TRBV6-5 TGTGCCAGCAGTTACGGCGGGGGGACCTACGAGCAGTACTTC CASSYGGGTYEQYF
TRBJ2-7 . . TRBV2 TGTGCCAGCAGTCTCCACGACTACGAGCAGTACTTC CASSLHDYEQYF
TRBJ1-1 . . TRBV6-6 TGTGCCAGCCGGGGGGACGGAAAAATTAACACTGAAGCTTTCTTT CASRGDGKINTEAFF
TRBJ2-7 . . TRBV10-2 TGCGCCAGCAGTTTCCCGGGATACTCCTACGAGCAGTACTTC CASSFPGYSYEQYF
TRBJ2-1 . . TRBV10-1 TGCGCCAGCAGTGAAAAAGGATTCCCTTTCAATGAGCAGTTCTTC CASSEKGFPFNEQFF
TRBJ1-4 . . TRBV4-1 TGCGCCAGCAGCCAAGGTACCGCGGGCGAAAGGGGTGGTGAAAAACTGTTTTTT CASSQGTAGERGGEKLFF
TRBJ2-5 . . TRBV28 TGTGCCAGCAGTCTAGGGCGGATCCAAGAGACCCAGTACTTC CASSLGRIQETQYF
TRBJ2-2 . . TRBV28 TGTGCCAGCAGTACCGTGACCGGGCGCACCGGGGAGCTGTTTTTT CASSTVTGRTGELFF
TRBJ1-2 . . TRBV7-9 TGTGCCAGCAGCTTAGCGAGGAGCTATGGCTACACCTTC CASSLARSYGYTF
TRBJ2-1 . . TRBV10-2 TGCGCCAGCAGTGAGAACCTCATGACGGGAGTCAGTGAGCAGTTCTTC CASSENLMTGVSEQFF
TRBJ2-3 . . TRBV15 TGTGCCACCAGCAGAGGGCCTTTTACAGATACGCAGTATTTT CATSRGPFTDTQYF
TRBJ1-4 . . TRBV9 TGTGCCAGCAGCGTATCCCGGACGCGGGATGAAAAACTGTTTTTT CASSVSRTRDEKLFF
TRBJ2-1 . . TRBV7-2 TGTGCCAGCAGCCCCTCCGGCGGACAATACAATGAGCAGTTCTTC CASSPSGGQYNEQFF
TRBJ2-1 . TRBD1 TRBV7-3 TGTGCCAGCAGCTTTTCAGGGGGCTTCAATGAGCAGTTCTTC CASSFSGGFNEQFF
TRBJ2-1 . . TRBV18 TGTGCCAGCTCACCACAAGACAGGGAGCAGTTCTTC CASSPQDREQFF
TRBJ1-1 . . TRBV11-3 TGTGCCAGCAGCGGATCGGGACGGCATGAAGCTTTCTTT CASSGSGRHEAFF
TRBJ2-2 . . TRBV14 TGTGCCAGCAGCCAAGGTTGGCAGATCACCGGGGAGCTGTTTTTT CASSQGWQITGELFF
TRBJ2-5 few TRBD1 TRBV6-6 TGTGCCAGCAGTTACGGACAGGCGAATCAAGAGACCCAGTACTTC CASSYGQANQETQYF
TRBJ1-3 . . TRBV7-9 TGTGCCAGCAGCCAAAGTTTGGGAAACACCATATATTTT CASSQSLGNTIYF
TRBJ2-1 once . TRBV7-2 TGTGCCAGCAGCTTTTGGGCTACCTTCTACAATGAGCAGTTCTTC CASSFWATFYNEQFF
TRBJ2-6 . . TRBV27 TGTGCCAGCAGTTTAAACGTGGGGGCTGGGGCCAACGTCCTGACTTTC CASSLNVGAGANVLTF
TRBJ2-5 . . TRBV30 TGTGCCTGGAGTGTAGGGAAGGCCCAGTACTTC CAWSVGKAQYF
TRBJ1-2 . . TRBV20-1 TGCACCTGCCCCCTAGCGGGTGGCTACACCTTC CTCPLAGGYTF
TRBJ1-5 . . TRBV30 TGTGCCTGGAGTGTCCAGGGGAATCAGCCCCAGCATTTT CAWSVQGNQPQHF